This entry lists 24 T cell receptor beta chains sequenced from one sample in a study of tumor-infiltrating lymphocytes in localized non-small cell lung cancer. TCRdb keeps only in-frame clones here, not all; method: immunoSEQ multiplex PCR. The sample records approximately 6,700 clones, about 67% being singletons. Input material: lung tumor tissue. These TCRs come from a human donor with non-small cell lung cancer.

The chain couples TRBV18 to TRBJ2-1, with D unresolved. The CDR3 runs 12 residues. V gave up 2 bases and J gave up 4 bases, with 3 bases separating them. Germline V lookup: CDR1 KGHSH, CDR2 LQKENI. The CDR3 reads CASSPEYNEQFF. In nucleotides, the CDR3 is TGTGCCAGCTCACCAGAGTACAATGAGCAGTTCTTC.

The gene calls are TRBV7-8 and TRBJ2-2; unclear D gene. The germline gives CDR1 SGHVS, CDR2 FQNEAQ. The V and J ends lost 5 bases and 6 bases respectively, with 10 bases between them. The CDR3 contains 13 residues. The CDR3 loop reads CASSPTGPGELFF. In nucleotides, the CDR3 is TGTGCCAGCAGCCCAACGGGTCCCGGGGAGCTGTTTTTT.

Details on this clone: A read error may produce the germline difference seen at one junction end. This chain uses TRBV29-1 with TRBJ2-7; D assignment may be TRBD1 or TRBD2 (5 bases each). Per the germline V gene, CDR1 is SQVTM and CDR2 is ANQGSEA. The CDR3 sequence is 12 residues long. DNA of the CDR3: TGCAGCGTACCCCCCGCCCGGGGACCGCCAGCCTTC. This sequence encodes CSVPPARGPPAF.

The chain recombines TRBV6-5 with TRBJ1-1, with D tentatively TRBD1 (5 bases). The CDR3 totals 14 residues. Trimming took off 5 bases at V and 5 bases at J, with 15 bases between the two ends. Per germline, CDR1 MNHEY and CDR2 SVGAGI. The CDR3, as DNA: TGTGCCAGCAGTAGGAGACAGAGAGATACTGAAGCTTTCTTT. Translation: CASSRRQRDTEAFF.

Concerning this clone: The junction departs from the called germline gene at one end, perhaps through a read error. The chain is built from TRBV13 and TRBJ1-2, with D tentatively TRBD1 (6 bases). The length of the CDR3 is 13 residues. Germline lookup yields CDR1 PRHDT and CDR2 FYEKMQ (reference sequence). CDR3 sequence: CASNLQGRYGYTF. CDR3 DNA sequence: TGTGCCAGCAACTTACAGGGTCGGTATGGCTACACCTTC.

This CDR3 reads CASRGQGQQYF. For the CDR3, the DNA is TGTGCCAGCAGGGGACAGGGGCAGCAGTACTTC. The chain couples TRBV2 to TRBJ2-7; 10 bases are a match to TRBD1. The ends lost 6 bases at V and 8 bases at J; junction bases unmatched: 1. There are 11 residues in the CDR3. Germline-derived CDR1 and CDR2 are SNHLY and FYNNEI.

The J gene is TRBJ2-2, the V gene TRBV20-1; 7 bases line up with TRBD2. This CDR3 contains 11 residues. Trimming cost V 5 bases and J 6 bases; bases outside gene matches: 0. Germline V lookup: CDR1 DFQATT, CDR2 SNEGSKA (reference sequence). The CDR3 sequence is CSAGLAGELFF. The CDR3 bases are TGCAGTGCTGGACTAGCCGGGGAGCTGTTTTTT.

The J gene is TRBJ2-5, the V gene TRBV5-1, with 9 bases matching TRBD1. Looked up from germline, CDR1 is SGHRS and CDR2 is YFSETQ. Germline trimming cut 5 bases from V and 0 bases from J; bases unmatched to any gene: 8. This CDR3 region has 16 residues. CDR3 nucleotides: TGCGCCAGCAGGTCCGGGACAGGGACGTACCAAGAGACCCAGTACTTC. Translating gives CASRSGTGTYQETQYF.

The chain combines TRBV5-1 with TRBJ1-1; D remains ambiguous. V shed 0 bases and J shed 1 base, with 13 bases lying between them. Germline V gene lookup returns CDR1 SGHRS and CDR2 YFSETQ. The CDR3 sequence is 16 residues long. CDR3 sequence (DNA): TGCGCCAGCAGCTTGGACGGCAGGTTATGGAACACTGAAGCTTTCTTT. Amino acids: CASSLDGRLWNTEAFF.

J is TRBJ2-5 and V is TRBV4-2; 7 positions agree with TRBD2. Losses at the gene ends were 4 bases for V and 2 bases for J; bases not matched to a gene: 10. Germline CDR1 and CDR2: LGHNA and YNFKEQ. This CDR3 is 16 amino acids long. CDR3 sequence reads: CASSLRTRGVQETQYF. CDR3 nucleotides: TGTGCCAGCAGCCTCAGGACTAGAGGGGTACAAGAGACCCAGTACTTC.

This clone has only a few counts. The chain joins TRBV5-1 to TRBJ2-7; possibly TRBD1 for D (6 bases). Germline CDR1 is SGHRS and CDR2 is YFSETQ. CDR3 length: 15 residues. Trimming removed 0 bases at V and 5 bases at J, with 15 bases between. This chain's CDR3 is CASSLGRQGYDEQYF. In DNA form, the CDR3 reads TGCGCCAGCAGCTTGGGTCGGCAGGGGTACGACGAGCAGTACTTC.

Here the CDR3 reads CASSLSGNEQFF. The CDR3 region has the DNA TGTGCCAGCAGCTTAAGCGGCAATGAGCAGTTCTTC. The chain carries TRBV7-3 and TRBJ2-1; no reliable D call. V lost 1 base and J lost 6, with 4 bases in between. Per the germline V gene, CDR1 is SGHTA and CDR2 is FQGTGA. The CDR3 is 12 residues long.

The J gene is TRBJ2-2, the V gene TRBV25-1; no reliable D call. CDR3 size: 13 residues. The germline CDR1 and CDR2 sequences are MGHDK and SYGVNS. Deletions cut 2 bases from V and 3 bases from J, with 4 bases between. The DNA of the CDR3 is TGTGCCAGCAGTGAAAGGGACACCGGGGAGCTGTTTTTT. This translates into CASSERDTGELFF.

The chain employs TRBV2 and TRBJ1-5; 8 nucleotides match TRBD1. Trimming at V came to 5 bases and at J to 4 bases, leaving 7 bases not matched to a gene. CDR1 is SNHLY and CDR2 is FYNNEI in the germline V gene. This CDR3 has 15 residues. CDR3 bases: TGTGCCAGCAGTTTCGACAGGGGAGCAAATCAGCCCCAGCATTTT. It codes for CASSFDRGANQPQHF.

The chain combines TRBV5-6 with TRBJ2-7; D possibly corresponds to TRBD1 (6 bases). The V and J ends lost 6 bases and 7 bases respectively, with 23 bases between them. CDR1 SGHDT and CDR2 YYEEEE come from the germline V gene. The CDR3 extends over 15 amino acids. DNA for the CDR3: TGTGCCAGCACCACGGGGTTCAGGGGCATGACAGAGCAGTACTTC. This translates into CASTTGFRGMTEQYF. Full variable domain (rest looked up from reference TRBV5-6 and TRBJ2-7): DAGVTQSPTHLIKTRGQQVTLRCSPKSGHDTVSWYQQALGQGPQFIFQYYEEEERQRGNFPDRFSGHQFPNYSSELNVNALLLGDSALYLCASTTGFRGMTEQYFGPGTRLTVT.

This clone was detected only a few times. The V and J genes are TRBV9 and TRBJ2-2; 9 bases align to TRBD1. CDR1 SGDLS and CDR2 YYNGEE come from the germline V gene. J was trimmed by 5 bases and V by 0 bases; bases with no gene match: 11. The CDR3 covers 18 residues. CDR3 sequence: CASSVAPPGQGGTGELFF. The CDR3 DNA is TGTGCCAGCAGCGTAGCTCCTCCGGGACAGGGTGGAACCGGGGAGCTGTTTTTT.

The chain is built from TRBV4-1 and TRBJ1-2, with unresolved D. Germline CDR1 and CDR2: MGHRA and YSYEKL. The CDR3 extends over 12 amino acids. Trimming removed 0 bases from V and 3 bases from J, with 2 bases in between. CDR3: CASSQDHYGYTF. The CDR3 coding sequence is TGCGCCAGCAGCCAAGACCACTATGGCTACACCTTC.

The rearrangement uses TRBV14 and TRBJ1-5; no reliable D call. There are 13 residues in the CDR3. Germline CDR1 reads SGHDN; CDR2 reads FVKESK. V lost 4 bases and J 2 bases, leaving 6 bases between the germline ends. DNA of the CDR3: TGTGCCAGCAGCCGAGACGGCAATCAGCCCCAGCATTTT. Protein product: CASSRDGNQPQHF.

The V gene is TRBV27, the J gene TRBJ2-2; 9 bases fit TRBD1. V dropped 2 bases and J dropped 5; count of bases not matched to a gene: 6. This CDR3 region has 16 residues. From germline, CDR1 is MNHEY and CDR2 SMNVEV (reference sequence). CDR3 protein: CASSLVGTGLTGELFF. In DNA form, the CDR3 reads TGTGCCAGCAGTTTAGTTGGGACAGGGTTAACCGGGGAGCTGTTTTTT.

In this sample, this clone turned up once. At one end the junction does not follow the germline gene, possibly because of a read error. J is TRBJ2-7 and V is TRBV6-5; D might be TRBD1 (5 bases). CDR3 length: 15 amino acids. Looked up from germline, CDR1 is MNHEY and CDR2 is SVGAGI. The chain's CDR3 is CAISVKTVISYEQYF. Written as DNA, the CDR3 is TGTGCCATCAGTGTGAAGACAGTGATCTCCTACGAGCAGTACTTC.

A few counts support this clone. CDR3 protein: CASSLLAGEQYF. CDR3 nucleotide sequence: TGTGCCAGCAGCTTGTTGGCTGGGGAGCAGTACTTC. V usage is TRBV5-5 and J usage is TRBJ2-7; D gene ambiguous. V gave up 1 base and J gave up 7 bases, with 9 bases separating them. Germline CDR1 is SGHKS and CDR2 is YYEKEE (reference sequence). The CDR3 consists of 12 residues.

This clone was picked up one time. The rearrangement links TRBV5-1 to TRBJ2-1; a possible D gene is TRBD2 (6 bases). The CDR3 is made up of 15 amino acids. The germline V and J ends were trimmed by 0 bases and 4 bases, with 11 bases remaining between them. Germline V gene lookup returns CDR1 SGHRS and CDR2 YFSETQ. The CDR3 region is CASSLAGDHYNEQFF. CDR3 DNA sequence: TGCGCCAGCAGCTTGGCGGGGGACCATTACAATGAGCAGTTCTTC.

The rearrangement joins TRBV6-6 to TRBJ1-5; D possibly corresponds to TRBD1 (6 bases). The CDR3 is 14 residues long. The germline V gene has CDR1 MNHNY and CDR2 SVGAGI (reference sequence). Between the trimmed V and J ends, which lost 6 bases and 5 bases, there was a span of 14 bases. The CDR3 sequence: CASSLVGADQPQHF. As DNA, the CDR3 is TGTGCCAGCAGCCTCGTGGGGGCCGATCAGCCCCAGCATTTT.

Notes on this clone: A read error may produce the germline difference seen at one junction end. This chain joins TRBV28 and TRBJ2-5; no clear D gene. The CDR3 has 14 amino acids. Germline V gene lookup returns CDR1 MDHEN and CDR2 SYDVKM. CDR3: CAGFRAYTGETQYF. The DNA of the CDR3 is TGCGCCGGCTTCCGGGCCTACACCGGAGAGACCCAGTACTTC.